This TCR beta chain was captured by sequencing in a study of shared clonotypes between healthy human individuals. V lost 8 bases and J lost 1; bases outside the gene matches: 4. Germline V gene sequence: CDR1 MDHEN, CDR2 SYDVKM. The CDR3 covers 13 residues. Replicate PCRs for sorted subsets used approximately 220 ng DNA; this equaled around 29,000 T cell genomes. Method: immunoSEQ multiplex PCR; TCRdb's copy keeps in-frame clones and lacks some. Of roughly 2.2 million clones listed, approximately 95% are singletons. The rearrangement joins TRBV28 to TRBJ2-7; 8 nucleotides match TRBD2. This sequence was found in a man younger than 35 in good health. Some clones in this sample may be carry-over from other donors' samples. The sequenced material came from naive CD4+ T cells from PBMCs. Subset given: CD45RA+ positively selected. Here the CDR3 DNA reads TGTGCCAGCCACGGACTAGCATCCTACGAGCAGTACTTC. Amino acid sequence: CASHGLASYEQYF.